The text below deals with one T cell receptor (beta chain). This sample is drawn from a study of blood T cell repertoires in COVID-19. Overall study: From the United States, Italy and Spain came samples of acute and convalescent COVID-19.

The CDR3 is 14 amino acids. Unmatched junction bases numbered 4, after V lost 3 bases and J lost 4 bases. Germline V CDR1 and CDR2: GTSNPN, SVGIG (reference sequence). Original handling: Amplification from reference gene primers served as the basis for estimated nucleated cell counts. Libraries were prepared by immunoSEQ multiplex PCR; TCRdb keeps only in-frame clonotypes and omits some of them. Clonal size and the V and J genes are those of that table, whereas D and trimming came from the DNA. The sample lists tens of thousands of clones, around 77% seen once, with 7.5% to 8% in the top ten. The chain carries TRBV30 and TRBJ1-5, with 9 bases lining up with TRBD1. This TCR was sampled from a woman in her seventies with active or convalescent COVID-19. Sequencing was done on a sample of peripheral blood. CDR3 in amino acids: CAWSTGGRNQPQHF. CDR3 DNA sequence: TGTGCCTGGAGCACAGGGGGCCGGAATCAGCCCCAGCATTTT.